This passage covers 30 T cell receptor beta chains from one sample sequenced in a study of blood T cell repertoires in COVID-19. Sequencing used immunoSEQ multiplex PCR; TCRdb keeps in-frame clones, though not all of them. The repertoire holds approximately 260,000 clones, around 83% seen once, with approximately 4% in the top ten. Sequenced sample: peripheral blood. The receptors stem from a man aged 18 to 30 with active or convalescent COVID-19.

This clone was recorded only once. This chain joins TRBV12-3 or TRBV12-4 and TRBJ1-1; D call uncertain. The length of the CDR3 is 12 residues. V lost 6 bases and J lost 8, with 13 bases in between. CDR3 region: CASRGGKEEAFF. CDR3 DNA sequence: TGTGCCAGCAGAGGCGGGAAAGAGGAAGCTTTCTTT.

CDR3 nucleotides: TGTGCCAGCAGACCCCTGTCGGGGGTAGGAACCGGGGAGCTGTTTTTT. Amino acid sequence: CASRPLSGVGTGELFF. The V gene is TRBV27, the J gene TRBJ2-2; D may be TRBD2 (6 bases). V was pared by 6 bases and J by 5 bases, with 19 bases between. CDR1 and CDR2 from the germline V gene are MNHEY and SMNVEV (reference sequence). The CDR3 has 16 residues.

V and J are TRBV6-2 or TRBV6-3 and TRBJ2-7, with D unresolved. Germline lookup yields CDR1 MNHEY and CDR2 SVGEGT. The CDR3 is made up of 14 amino acids. V was clipped by 5 bases and J by 5 bases, with 16 bases between them. CDR3 nucleotides: TGTGCCAGCAGTCTTACTGAGATCCTGGACGAGCAGTACTTC. Translation gives CASSLTEILDEQYF.

V usage is TRBV3-1 (or the pseudogene TRBV3-2) and J usage is TRBJ1-3; 7 nucleotides match TRBD1. Germline CDR1 LGHDT, CDR2 YNNKEL (reference sequence). J lost 0 bases, V lost 0 bases, and 5 bases had no gene match. The CDR3 extends over 17 amino acids. The CDR3 region is CASSQEYQGGSGNTIYF. CDR3 DNA sequence: TGTGCCAGCAGCCAAGAGTACCAGGGGGGCTCTGGAAACACCATATATTTT.

This clone has just one count. The chain employs TRBV18 and TRBJ1-2; the D gene is possibly TRBD1 (6 bases). Germline-derived CDR1 and CDR2 are KGHSH and LQKENI. The CDR3 consists of 14 residues. The V gene lost 2 bases and the J gene lost 3 bases, with 10 bases spanning the gap. The CDR3 spells CASSPWGQDYGYTF. CDR3 DNA: TGTGCCAGCTCACCATGGGGGCAGGACTATGGCTACACCTTC.

The chain couples TRBV24-1 to TRBJ2-5; the match to TRBD1 covers 7 bases. CDR1 KGHDR and CDR2 SFDVKD come from the germline V gene. CDR3 length equals 14 residues. V lost 2 bases and J lost 2; bases outside the gene matches: 1. CDR3 sequence reads: CATSDSDRQETQYF. DNA of the CDR3: TGTGCCACCAGTGATTCGGACAGGCAAGAGACCCAGTACTTC.

J is TRBJ2-3 and V is TRBV24-1; 7 nucleotides match TRBD1. Germline CDR1 and CDR2: KGHDR and SFDVKD. V lost 1 base and J lost 2; bases outside the gene matches: 8. The CDR3 runs to 17 residues. The CDR3 nucleotides are TGTGCCACCAGTGATTTAGGTAGGGACAGAGACACAGATACGCAGTATTTT. It is translated as CATSDLGRDRDTDTQYF.

The V gene is TRBV19, the J gene TRBJ2-3; D might be TRBD1 (6 bases). Germline V gene data show CDR1 as LNHDA and CDR2 as SQIVND (reference sequence). This CDR3 spans 13 amino acids. The germline V and J ends were trimmed by 3 bases and 4 bases, with 8 bases remaining between them. CDR3 sequence: CASSIDRSDTQYF. The DNA for the CDR3 is TGTGCCAGTAGTATCGACAGGTCAGATACGCAGTATTTT.

The CDR3 reads CASSFQTGGIGTEAFF. The CDR3 region has the DNA TGCGCCAGCAGCTTCCAAACAGGGGGCATCGGCACTGAAGCTTTCTTT. The J gene is TRBJ1-1, the V gene TRBV5-1, with 9 positions matching TRBD1. The length of the CDR3 is 16 residues. The junction had 9 bases not matched to a gene; V was cut back by 2 bases and J by 4 bases. Germline V gives CDR1 SGHRS, CDR2 YFSETQ.

This rearrangement joins TRBV29-1 to TRBJ1-5, with TRBD1 as a possible D gene (5 bases). Trimming cost V 8 bases and J 0 bases, with 8 bases left between them. This CDR3 has 12 amino acids. Germline V gene sequence: CDR1 SQVTM, CDR2 ANQGSEA. The CDR3: CSPTDSNQPQHF. The CDR3 region has the DNA TGCAGCCCGACAGATAGCAATCAGCCCCAGCATTTT.

This chain uses TRBV7-2 with TRBJ2-3; TRBD2 matches at 8 bases. V shed 4 bases, J shed 3 bases, and the junction held 12 bases outside the gene matches. Germline CDR1 is SGHTA and CDR2 is FQGNSA. CDR3 size: 17 residues. The CDR3 nucleotides read TGTGCCAGCAGCTCAGAGGCCCCTAAGCGGGGGACAGATACGCAGTATTTT. This encodes CASSSEAPKRGTDTQYF.

The CDR3 here is CASSLNRDRALDGYTF. The DNA of the CDR3 is TGTGCCAGCAGTCTCAACCGGGACAGGGCCTTGGATGGCTACACCTTC. This chain connects TRBV27 to TRBJ1-2; 9 bases fit TRBD1. After removal of 5 bases from V and 6 bases from J, the junction contained 13 bases not matched to a gene. The length of the CDR3 is 16 residues. Germline V gene sequence: CDR1 MNHEY, CDR2 SMNVEV (reference sequence).

This clone was counted a single time. This chain links TRBV7-3 with TRBJ2-3; D may be TRBD2 (6 bases). Per the germline V gene, CDR1 is SGHTA and CDR2 is FQGTGA. V lost 6 bases to trimming and J lost 5 bases, with 9 bases between them. The CDR3 runs to 12 residues. This CDR3 is CASSPGGDTQYF. The DNA for the CDR3 is TGTGCCAGCAGTCCCGGGGGAGATACGCAGTATTTT.

This clone appeared once. The rearrangement uses TRBV6-7 and TRBJ1-5; a possible D gene is TRBD1 (5 bases). TRBV6-7 is identified as an open reading frame with a role that is uncertain. The length of the CDR3 is 16 residues. V dropped 0 bases and J dropped 6 bases, with 15 bases sitting between them. The CDR3 DNA is TGTGCCAGCAGTTACTCGAGATATAGCGGGGCTCAGCCCCAGCATTTT. Its protein product is CASSYSRYSGAQPQHF.

The V and J genes are TRBV19 and TRBJ1-2, with D possibly matching TRBD1 (5 bases). Germline lookup yields CDR1 LNHDA and CDR2 SQIVND (reference sequence). V lost 11 bases, J lost 8 bases, and 18 bases lay in between. CDR3 length equals 12 residues. The CDR3 here is CAAEPGGGGYTF. The CDR3 nucleotides are TGTGCCGCCGAACCGGGGGGTGGAGGCTACACCTTC.

The chain is built from TRBV5-1 and TRBJ2-1; the match to TRBD1 covers 9 bases. Germline CDR1 and CDR2: SGHRS and YFSETQ. V trimming: 2 bases; J trimming: 9 bases; junction bases outside the gene matches: 6. The CDR3 loop spans 14 amino acids. CDR3 nucleotides: TGCGCCAGCAGCTTAGGGGACAGGGTGGCTGAGCAGTTCTTC. Its protein is CASSLGDRVAEQFF.

CDR3 region: CASWSQGLGETQYF. The CDR3 DNA sequence: TGTGCCAGCTGGTCCCAGGGGTTGGGGGAGACCCAGTACTTC. The chain links TRBV2 to TRBJ2-5, with D maybe TRBD1 (6 bases). The CDR3 runs 14 residues. Trimming cost V 8 bases and J 5 bases, with 18 bases left between them. Germline CDR1 and CDR2: SNHLY and FYNNEI. Looking up the rest from reference TRBV2 and TRBJ2-5 gives the full variable domain: EPEVTQTPSHQVTQMGQEVILRCVPISNHLYFYWYRQILGQKVEFLVSFYNNEISEKSEIFDDQFSVERPDGSNFTLKIRSTKLEDSAMYFCASWSQGLGETQYFGPGTRLLVL.

This clone has only a few counts. V usage is TRBV5-1 and J usage is TRBJ1-4; the D gene is possibly TRBD1 (6 bases). Per germline, CDR1 SGHRS and CDR2 YFSETQ. The CDR3 is 15 residues long. Trimming took 3 bases from V and 0 from J, leaving 9 bases between them. In DNA form, the CDR3 reads TGCGCCAGCAGCTGGGGGCCCTCAACTAATGAAAAACTGTTTTTT. Translating it yields CASSWGPSTNEKLFF.

The rearrangement links TRBV29-1 to TRBJ2-1; TRBD2 matches at 14 bases. The CDR3 contains 14 residues. Germline V gene lookup returns CDR1 SQVTM and CDR2 ANQGSEA. V shed 7 bases and J 8 bases; nucleotides not matched to a gene: 7. The CDR3 nucleotides are TGCAGCGCCGGGACTAGCGGGAGTGTAGATGAGCAGTTCTTC. It codes for CSAGTSGSVDEQFF.

The CDR3 region has the DNA TGTGCCAGCAGCCGAGGCGGGGAAGTTAGAGAAAAACTGTTTTTT. This sequence encodes CASSRGGEVREKLFF. This chain links TRBV5-4 with TRBJ1-4; D gene ambiguous. CDR1 is SGHNT and CDR2 is YYREEE in the germline V gene (reference sequence). This CDR3 is 15 amino acids long. V was clipped by 4 bases and J by 8 bases, with 18 bases between them.

For the CDR3, the DNA is TGCGCCAGCAGCTCGAGCACGGGACTGTCGAACACCGGGGAGCTGTTTTTT. Protein sequence: CASSSSTGLSNTGELFF. The J gene is TRBJ2-2, the V gene TRBV5-1, with TRBD2 as a possible D gene (6 bases). The CDR3 extends over 17 amino acids. Deletions cut 3 bases from V and 0 bases from J, with 15 bases between. CDR1 is SGHRS, CDR2 YFSETQ, per germline. Full variable domain (remainder filled in from reference TRBV5-1 and TRBJ2-2): KAGVTQTPRYLIKTRGQQVTLSCSPISGHRSVSWYQQTPGQGLQFLFEYFSETQRNKGNFPGRFSGRQFSNSRSEMNVSTLELGDSALYLCASSSSTGLSNTGELFFGEGSRLTVL.

The genes are TRBV5-1 and TRBJ2-3; tentative D call: TRBD2 (5 bases). V dropped 1 base and J dropped 0 bases, with 12 bases sitting between them. This CDR3 is built from 16 residues. Germline assignment: CDR1 SGHRS and CDR2 YFSETQ. DNA for the CDR3: TGCGCCAGCAGCTTGAGGAGGATCTCTAGCACAGATACGCAGTATTTT. As protein: CASSLRRISSTDTQYF.

The genes are TRBV9 and TRBJ1-6, with TRBD1 as a possible D gene (5 bases). The germline gives CDR1 SGDLS, CDR2 YYNGEE. V lost 3 bases and J lost 12, with 16 bases in between. The CDR3 has 14 residues. The CDR3: CASSAGLNRGPLHF. CDR3 DNA: TGTGCCAGCAGCGCGGGACTAAATCGGGGACCCCTCCACTTT.

The CDR3 DNA reads as TGTGCCAGCAGCAGAGGGACAGGTACTAATCAGCCCCAGCATTTT. This translates into CASSRGTGTNQPQHF. This rearrangement joins TRBV11-2 to TRBJ1-5; 8 bases map to TRBD1. After removal of 5 bases from V and 4 bases from J, the junction contained 7 bases not matched to a gene. Per the germline V gene, CDR1 is SGHAT and CDR2 is FQNNGV. The CDR3 is 15 residues long.

The chain has TRBV5-4 and TRBJ1-1; 7 nucleotides line up with TRBD1. The germline V gene has CDR1 SGHNT and CDR2 YYREEE (reference sequence). Trimming took 4 bases from V and 8 from J; bases not matched to a gene: 8. This CDR3 contains 13 residues. CDR3 protein: CASSPTPGQEAFF. CDR3 coding DNA: TGTGCCAGCAGCCCGACCCCGGGACAGGAAGCTTTCTTT.

This chain connects TRBV2 to TRBJ2-3; D gene unclear. Germline loops: CDR1 SNHLY, CDR2 FYNNEI. Trimming shortened V by 2 bases and J by 2 bases, and 8 bases separated the two germline ends. There are 14 residues in the CDR3. The CDR3 sequence is CASSERQDTDTQYF. The CDR3 nucleotides read TGTGCCAGCAGTGAAAGGCAGGACACAGATACGCAGTATTTT.

In this sample, this clone turned up once. The chain carries TRBV3-1 (or the pseudogene TRBV3-2) and TRBJ1-2; the D is unclear. The CDR3 is 15 residues long. V was trimmed by 1 base and J by 6 bases, leaving 15 bases between them. The germline V gene has CDR1 LGHDT and CDR2 YNNKEL (reference sequence). The CDR3 spells CASSQVGTPGDGYTF. Here the CDR3 DNA reads TGTGCCAGCAGCCAAGTTGGCACCCCAGGCGATGGCTACACCTTC.

V usage is TRBV2 and J usage is TRBJ1-6; D is unclear. CDR3 length: 14 amino acids. V lost 4 bases to trimming and J lost 4 bases, with 8 bases between them. CDR1 SNHLY and CDR2 FYNNEI come from the germline V gene. The CDR3 loop is CASSVKLYNSPLHF. The CDR3 bases are TGTGCCAGCAGTGTTAAACTGTATAATTCACCCCTCCACTTT.

This clone has only one observation. This chain joins TRBV24-1 and TRBJ2-1; 9 bases line up with TRBD2. Trimming cost V 7 bases and J 8 bases; bases outside gene matches: 11. The CDR3 contains 15 residues. Germline loops: CDR1 KGHDR, CDR2 SFDVKD. The CDR3 region has the DNA TGTGCCACCAGCCCATCTAGCGGGATGGTGGATGAGCAGTTCTTC. It yields the protein CATSPSSGMVDEQFF.

This chain connects TRBV24-1 to TRBJ1-1, with D perhaps TRBD1 (5 bases). This CDR3 is 13 amino acids long. The germline V gene encodes CDR1 KGHDR and CDR2 SFDVKD. V lost 6 bases and J lost 1, with 8 bases in between. This CDR3 is CATSSQGNTEAFF. The CDR3 nucleotides read TGTGCCACCAGTTCCCAGGGGAACACTGAAGCTTTCTTT.